The 27 T cell receptor beta chains below all came from one sample that was sequenced in a study of blood T cell repertoires in COVID-19. Generated by immunoSEQ multiplex PCR, the TCRdb table keeps only in-frame clones and is missing some. Among tens of thousands of clones listed, 75% to 95% were seen once. Material: peripheral blood. Source of these receptors: a human donor in a cohort sampled during active COVID-19.

The CDR3 sequence: CASSVDAQDREAFF. The CDR3 DNA sequence: TGCGCCAGCAGCGTGGACGCTCAGGATAGGGAAGCTTTCTTT. The V and J genes are TRBV5-1 and TRBJ1-1; the D is unclear. The ends were cut back, 4 bases at V and 8 bases at J, with 18 bases in the middle. This CDR3 has 14 residues. Germline loops: CDR1 SGHRS, CDR2 YFSETQ.

V and J are TRBV7-9 and TRBJ1-2; 7 nucleotides match TRBD1. Per the germline V gene, CDR1 is SEHNR and CDR2 is FQNEAQ (reference sequence). With 6 bases clipped from V and 4 bases from J, the junction kept 8 bases outside the gene matches. The CDR3 consists of 14 residues. The CDR3 spells CASSTTGVSYGYTF. CDR3 nucleotides: TGTGCCAGCAGTACAACAGGGGTTTCCTATGGCTACACCTTC.

The chain joins TRBV6-5 to TRBJ2-1, with TRBD1 matching 7 bases. V shed 0 bases, J shed 2 bases, and the junction held 4 bases outside the gene matches. This CDR3 is built from 16 residues. Germline values: CDR1 MNHEY, CDR2 SVGAGI. CDR3 nucleotides: TGTGCCAGCAGTTACTCTGCGACAGGGCCCTACAATGAGCAGTTCTTC. Its translation: CASSYSATGPYNEQFF.

V usage is TRBV5-4 and J usage is TRBJ2-7; TRBD1 aligns across 10 bases. The V gene end was trimmed by 6 bases and the J gene end by 5 bases; junction bases not matched to a gene: 5. Germline V CDR1 and CDR2: SGHNT, YYREEE (reference sequence). This CDR3 has 13 residues. CDR3 coding DNA: TGTGCCAGCATCGACAGGGGGCGGAACGAGCAGTACTTC. Residues: CASIDRGRNEQYF.

This chain connects TRBV5-4 to TRBJ1-2; TRBD1 aligns across 9 bases. The trim removed 2 bases at V and 5 bases at J, leaving 10 bases unmatched. Germline values: CDR1 SGHNT, CDR2 YYREEE (reference sequence). This CDR3 has 16 amino acids. This chain's CDR3 is CASSLQPTGGIYGYTF. The CDR3 nucleotides read TGTGCCAGCAGCTTACAACCGACAGGGGGGATTTATGGCTACACCTTC.

V usage is TRBV28 and J usage is TRBJ2-2; 11 nucleotides match TRBD2. Germline V gene sequence: CDR1 MDHEN, CDR2 SYDVKM. The CDR3 is 14 residues long. The trim removed 4 bases at V and 5 bases at J, leaving 0 bases unmatched. This CDR3 reads CASSSSGGTGELFF. The CDR3 coding sequence is TGTGCCAGCAGTTCTAGCGGGGGGACCGGGGAGCTGTTTTTT.

The CDR3 sequence: CASSLMSEGYEKLFF. In nucleotides, the CDR3 is TGTGCCAGCAGCTTGATGTCGGAGGGATACGAAAAACTGTTTTTT. This chain connects TRBV5-6 to TRBJ1-4; D gene ambiguous. Germline loops: CDR1 SGHDT, CDR2 YYEEEE. Trimming stripped 1 base from V and 8 bases from J, with 15 bases between. This CDR3 is built from 15 residues.

This sequence joins TRBV19 and TRBJ2-1; 14 bases line up with TRBD2. The V gene end was trimmed by 1 base and the J gene end by 7 bases; junction bases not matched to a gene: 0. CDR1 and CDR2 from the germline V gene are LNHDA and SQIVND (reference sequence). The length of the CDR3 is 15 residues. CDR3 coding DNA: TGTGCCAGTAGTATAGGGACTAGCGGGAGGAATGAGCAGTTCTTC. Its translation: CASSIGTSGRNEQFF.

This sequence joins TRBV5-1 and TRBJ2-1; the match to TRBD2 covers 10 bases. CDR3 length equals 15 residues. In germline, CDR1 is SGHRS, CDR2 YFSETQ. With 0 bases clipped from V and 4 bases from J, the junction kept 1 base outside the gene matches. CDR3 in amino acids: CASSLASGSYNEQFF. CDR3 nucleotide sequence: TGCGCCAGCAGCTTGGCTAGCGGGAGTTACAATGAGCAGTTCTTC.

The J gene is TRBJ1-4, the V gene TRBV30; D possibly corresponds to TRBD1 (5 bases). The germline V and J ends were trimmed by 8 bases and 5 bases, with 18 bases remaining between them. The germline V gene encodes CDR1 GTSNPN and CDR2 SVGIG (reference sequence). The CDR3 spans 14 residues. This CDR3 is CAGVGGTVNEKLFF. The CDR3 DNA reads TGTGCCGGAGTGGGGGGAACAGTAAATGAAAAACTGTTTTTT.

This clone has just one count. The rearrangement links TRBV27 to TRBJ1-6; D possibly corresponds to TRBD1 (6 bases). The germline gives CDR1 MNHEY, CDR2 SMNVEV (reference sequence). Trimming took off 0 bases at V and 16 bases at J, with 16 bases between the two ends. The CDR3 is made up of 14 amino acids. CDR3 protein: CASSLSGGRQELHF. In DNA, the CDR3 is TGTGCCAGCAGTTTATCCGGGGGGAGACAGGAACTCCACTTT.

The V call is TRBV6-5, the J call TRBJ1-2; 9 nucleotides agree with TRBD1. The CDR3 is 13 residues long. Germline V gives CDR1 MNHEY, CDR2 SVGAGI. After removal of 5 bases from V and 9 bases from J, the junction contained 7 bases not matched to a gene. The CDR3 bases are TGTGCCAGCAGTCAGGACAGGGGATCTCGCTACACCTTC. Amino acid sequence: CASSQDRGSRYTF.

The chain carries TRBV7-9 and TRBJ1-6, with D unresolved. Germline CDR1 SEHNR, CDR2 FQNEAQ (reference sequence). The CDR3 sequence is 15 residues long. Deletions cut 1 base from V and 6 bases from J, with 10 bases between. In DNA form, the CDR3 reads TGTGCCAGCAGCTTAGACCCACGGGGTAATTCACCCCTCCACTTT. Translation: CASSLDPRGNSPLHF.

This chain joins TRBV5-1 and TRBJ2-3; 7 nucleotides match TRBD2. The CDR3 runs 16 residues. Germline lookup yields CDR1 SGHRS and CDR2 YFSETQ. V was clipped by 4 bases and J by 6 bases; unmatched bases: 14. This chain's CDR3 is CASSPGGLPKTDTQYF. In nucleotides, the CDR3 is TGCGCCAGCAGCCCGGGGGGATTGCCGAAAACGGATACGCAGTATTTT.

V and J are TRBV6-6 and TRBJ2-7, with D maybe TRBD2 (6 bases). Deletions cut 5 bases from V and 8 bases from J, with 13 bases between. CDR3 length equals 12 residues. In germline, CDR1 is MNHNY, CDR2 SVGAGI (reference sequence). In DNA, the CDR3 is TGTGCCAGCAGTACGTCAGGGACTCAGCAGTACTTC. This translates into CASSTSGTQQYF.

J is TRBJ2-2 and V is TRBV9; D is perhaps TRBD1 (5 bases). With 4 bases removed from V and 5 bases from J, the gap between germline ends came to 18 bases. This CDR3 region has 16 residues. Germline V gene lookup returns CDR1 SGDLS and CDR2 YYNGEE. DNA of the CDR3: TGTGCCAGCAGCCCTGAGACGGTCCCAGGGACCGGGGAGCTGTTTTTT. This translates into CASSPETVPGTGELFF.

CDR3 DNA: TGTGCCAGTAAAAGTAGCGGGAGTCTCTACGAGCAGTACTTC. Residues: CASKSSGSLYEQYF. V and J are TRBV27 and TRBJ2-7; TRBD2 matches at 9 bases. J gave up 3 bases and V 9 bases, and 9 bases lay outside the gene matches. Germline V gene data show CDR1 as MNHEY and CDR2 as SMNVEV (reference sequence). The CDR3 is made up of 14 amino acids.

The chain joins TRBV7-9 to TRBJ2-5; maybe TRBD2 (6 bases). The V end lost 6 bases, the J end lost 3 bases, and 14 bases lay between the germline ends. The CDR3 loop spans 14 amino acids. The germline V gene encodes CDR1 SEHNR and CDR2 FQNEAQ (reference sequence). Here the CDR3 reads CASRFTSSEETQYF. In DNA, the CDR3 is TGTGCCAGCAGATTCACTAGCAGCGAAGAGACCCAGTACTTC. Full variable domain (remainder filled in from reference TRBV7-9 and TRBJ2-5): DTGVSQNPRHKITKRGQNVTFRCDPISEHNRLYWYRQTLGQGPEFLTYFQNEAQLEKSRLLSDRFSAERPKGSFSTLEIQRTEQGDSAMYLCASRFTSSEETQYFGPGTRLLVL.

This clone was observed a handful of times. The chain has TRBV7-9 and TRBJ1-1; the D is unclear. This CDR3 has 11 amino acids. Trimming shortened V by 3 bases and J by 8 bases, and 7 bases separated the two germline ends. Germline V gene data show CDR1 as SEHNR and CDR2 as FQNEAQ (reference sequence). The CDR3 sequence is CASSFAAEAFF. For the CDR3, the DNA is TGTGCCAGCAGCTTCGCGGCCGAAGCTTTCTTT.

The V call is TRBV18, the J call TRBJ2-3; 7 bases match TRBD1. Trimming cost V 3 bases and J 3 bases; bases outside gene matches: 9. Germline V gene lookup returns CDR1 KGHSH and CDR2 LQKENI. The CDR3 totals 16 residues. This chain's CDR3 is CASSPGTRTGTDTQYF. CDR3 nucleotides: TGTGCCAGCTCACCTGGAACCAGGACAGGAACAGATACGCAGTATTTT.

The chain recombines TRBV6-5 with TRBJ2-3; weak D call: TRBD1 (6 bases). Germline values: CDR1 MNHEY, CDR2 SVGAGI. With 7 bases removed from V and 1 base from J, the gap between germline ends came to 9 bases. The CDR3 runs 13 residues. CDR3 sequence (DNA): TGTGCCAGCAAGGCAGGGGGCACAGATACGCAGTATTTT. This encodes CASKAGGTDTQYF.

The CDR3 nucleotides are TGTGCCAGCAGCCCACAAGGAGCGGAGACAGATACGCAGTATTTT. Residues: CASSPQGAETDTQYF. The V call is TRBV13, the J call TRBJ2-3, with a possible D match to TRBD2 (5 bases). Germline CDR1 is PRHDT and CDR2 is FYEKMQ (reference sequence). This CDR3 comprises 15 residues. The germline V and J ends were trimmed by 5 bases and 3 bases, with 15 bases remaining between them.

The rearrangement uses TRBV24-1 and TRBJ2-3; 11 nucleotides line up with TRBD2. The germline gives CDR1 KGHDR, CDR2 SFDVKD. This CDR3 is built from 18 residues. V was pared by 4 bases and J by 4 bases, with 12 bases of the junction left unmatched. The CDR3 DNA reads TGTGCCACCAGTGACGCTAGCGGGAGGTATAGGAACTCAGATACGCAGTATTTT. Translating gives CATSDASGRYRNSDTQYF.

The genes are TRBV6-5 and TRBJ2-7; the match to TRBD2 covers 10 bases. The CDR3 consists of 15 residues. After removal of 5 bases from V and 2 bases from J, the junction contained 6 bases not matched to a gene. Germline lookup yields CDR1 MNHEY and CDR2 SVGAGI. The CDR3 loop reads CASSIAGGSTYEQYF. The CDR3 DNA reads as TGTGCCAGCAGTATAGCGGGGGGCTCGACCTACGAGCAGTACTTC.

The V gene is TRBV9, the J gene TRBJ2-2, with 9 nucleotides matching TRBD1. Germline CDR1 SGDLS, CDR2 YYNGEE. The CDR3 runs 19 residues. Trimming at V came to 4 bases and at J to 0 bases, leaving 13 bases not matched to a gene. The CDR3 spells CASSHALSTGGPNTGELFF. CDR3 DNA: TGTGCCAGCAGCCATGCACTATCAACAGGGGGCCCGAACACCGGGGAGCTGTTTTTT.

This chain joins TRBV28 and TRBJ2-2, with 8 bases matching TRBD1. This CDR3 has 14 residues. CDR1 and CDR2 (germline): MDHEN, SYDVKM. After removal of 6 bases from V and 5 bases from J, the junction contained 5 bases not matched to a gene. The DNA for the CDR3 is TGTGCCAGCAGCCGGACAGGGAAAACCGGGGAGCTGTTTTTT. It specifies CASSRTGKTGELFF.

This chain uses TRBV4-3 with TRBJ2-1; TRBD1 is a possible D gene (5 bases). Germline CDR1 LGHNA, CDR2 YSLEER. The CDR3 consists of 17 residues. V lost 1 base to trimming and J lost 1 base, with 14 bases between them. CDR3 amino acids: CASSQGVGKGSYNEQFF. CDR3 sequence (DNA): TGCGCCAGCAGCCAAGGAGTGGGAAAGGGGTCCTACAATGAGCAGTTCTTC.